Listed below are T cell receptor beta chains from one sample, sequenced in a study of cytomegalovirus exposure and HLA in healthy donors. Clones were sequenced by immunoSEQ multiplex PCR, and TCRdb holds only the in-frame ones, with some missing. The table shows about 240,000 clones, with around nine tenths occurring only once. The sequencing input was PBMCs. The receptor set was obtained from a man aged 18-30 years in good health and CMV-seronegative. Each CDR3 is given with its conserved first and last residue. The D gene is left open where the match is weak. Clone size appears in some rows only: once, few, many, or a class for an expanded clone.

V,D,size,J,DNA,CDR3
TRBV7-9,TRBD2,.,TRBJ2-1,TGTGCCAGCAGCTTAGGACTAGCGGGAGTTCATGGCAATGAGCAGTTCTTC,CASSLGLAGVHGNEQFF
TRBV6-5,.,once,TRBJ1-1,TGTGCCAGCAGTTACTCGGGAGGGAACACTGAAGCTTTCTTT,CASSYSGGNTEAFF
TRBV18,.,.,TRBJ2-3,TGTGCCAGCTCACCACCTTCTCCCGCGCCCACAGATACGCAGTATTTT,CASSPPSPAPTDTQYF
TRBV5-1,TRBD1,.,TRBJ2-3,TGCGCCAGCAGCTTGGCGACAGGGCTAGATACGCAGTATTTT,CASSLATGLDTQYF
TRBV9,.,.,TRBJ2-3,TGTGCCAGCAGCGTAGAAGGTGGGGCAGGGATAGATACGCAGTATTTT,CASSVEGGAGIDTQYF
TRBV5-4,TRBD1,.,TRBJ1-2,TGTGCCAGCAGACGACAGGGTAGCTATGGCTACACCTTC,CASRRQGSYGYTF
TRBV5-4,TRBD1,.,TRBJ1-1,TGTGCCAGCAGCCCCCCGGGACAGGGTTTTTTGAACACTGAAGCTTTCTTT,CASSPPGQGFLNTEAFF
TRBV7-9,.,.,TRBJ1-1,TGTGCCAGCAGCTTAGTCACATCGAACACTGAAGCTTTCTTT,CASSLVTSNTEAFF
TRBV4-1,.,.,TRBJ2-1,TGCGCCAGCAGCCAAGAACAGGGTGAGCAGTTCTTC,CASSQEQGEQFF
TRBV7-6,.,once,TRBJ2-2,TGTGCCAGCAGCTTAGTACAACCCGGGGAGCTGTTTTTT,CASSLVQPGELFF
TRBV25-1,TRBD1,few,TRBJ2-7,TGTGCCAGCAGTGTGGACAGGGTCAGCTCCTACGAGCAGTACTTC,CASSVDRVSSYEQYF
TRBV9,TRBD2,few,TRBJ2-7,TGTGCCAGCAGCGTGGGACTAGGGAGCCTGGCCCACGAGCAGTACTTC,CASSVGLGSLAHEQYF
TRBV5-1,TRBD2,.,TRBJ2-7,TGCGCCAGCAGCTTTCTAGCGGGAAGTGGCGAGCAGTACTTC,CASSFLAGSGEQYF
TRBV15,TRBD1,.,TRBJ2-7,TGTGCCACCAGCAGAGGCGGACAGGGGCTTACCTACGAGCAGTACTTC,CATSRGGQGLTYEQYF
TRBV27,.,.,TRBJ2-7,TGTGCCAGCAGTTTATCGATCAGGGTCGAGCAGTACTTC,CASSLSIRVEQYF
TRBV7-9,TRBD1,once,TRBJ1-4,TGTGCCAGCAGCGGTACAGGGGTAACGACTAATGAAAAACTGTTTTTT,CASSGTGVTTNEKLFF
TRBV28,.,.,TRBJ2-7,TGTGCCAGCAGTTTGAGAGGGAACGAGCAGTACTTC,CASSLRGNEQYF
TRBV27,.,once,TRBJ2-2,TGTGCCAGCAGTTTATCTAGCGGAAACACCGGGGAGCTGTTTTTT,CASSLSSGNTGELFF
TRBV11-2,TRBD2,.,TRBJ2-4,TGTGCCTCCGGGGGGTCTATAGCCAAAAACATTCAGTACTTC,CASGGSIAKNIQYF
TRBV28,TRBD1,.,TRBJ1-2,TGTGCTACGCCTGGGACAGGGAATGGCTACACCTTC,CATPGTGNGYTF
TRBV27,.,.,TRBJ1-6,TGTGCCAGCCGAGAATCAGGGCTGTACTATAATTCACCCCTCCACTTT,CASRESGLYYNSPLHF
TRBV7-9,.,once,TRBJ1-2,TGTGCCAGCAGCTTTTCAGGGTGGAATGGCTACACCTTC,CASSFSGWNGYTF
TRBV9,TRBD2,.,TRBJ2-7,TGTGCCAGCAGCGTAAATAGCGGGGGTTCCTACGAGCAGTACTTC,CASSVNSGGSYEQYF
TRBV7-2,.,.,TRBJ2-1,TGTGCCAGCAGCTTAGGTGCGGGGGAGCAGTTCTTC,CASSLGAGEQFF
TRBV7-9,.,.,TRBJ2-2,TGTGCCAGCAGCTATCCTTTGAGCGGAGGGGACACCGGGGAGCTGTTTTTT,CASSYPLSGGDTGELFF
TRBV4-2,TRBD2,.,TRBJ2-7,TGTGCCAGCAGCCAAGACCTGGGACTAGCGGGGGCCGAGCAGTACTTC,CASSQDLGLAGAEQYF
TRBV30,.,.,TRBJ1-5,TGTGCCTGGAGCAAAATCAAAGACAGTTATAGCAATCAGCCCCAGCATTTT,CAWSKIKDSYSNQPQHF
TRBV4-3,.,.,TRBJ1-1,TGCGCCAGCAGCCAAGTGGTGGGCAACACTGAAGCTTTCTTT,CASSQVVGNTEAFF
TRBV28,.,.,TRBJ1-2,TGTGCCAGCAGGGAACAGGGCAGTGGTAACTATGGCTACACCTTC,CASREQGSGNYGYTF